The source of this TCR beta chain is a study of T cell responses to AZD1222 COVID-19 vaccine. Study results and limitations: No repertoire was sampled before or during the peak T cell response, only after it. Epitopes outside B.1.351 and B.1.1.7 mutated regions reportedly drew nearly half of spike TCRs. White British people made up most donors, females outnumbered males, and clonal diversity was possibly underestimated.

This CDR3 has 14 amino acids. CDR1 SEHNR and CDR2 FQNEAQ come from the germline V gene (reference sequence). With V trimmed by 5 bases and J by 5 bases, 7 bases remained unmatched. In regard to this clone: Its target is not known.

The data were produced by immunoSEQ multiplex PCR, yet TCRdb's version contains in-frame clones alone and is incomplete. The sample holds about 100,000 clones, around 84% seen once. The sequenced sample was peripheral blood, obtained on day 0 of AZD1222 vaccination. This rearrangement joins TRBV7-9 to TRBJ2-7; 9 bases match TRBD1. The clonotype originates from an adult in good health. The CDR3 spells CASSAQQGAHEQYF. The CDR3 coding sequence is TGTGCCAGCAGCGCCCAACAGGGGGCCCACGAGCAGTACTTC.